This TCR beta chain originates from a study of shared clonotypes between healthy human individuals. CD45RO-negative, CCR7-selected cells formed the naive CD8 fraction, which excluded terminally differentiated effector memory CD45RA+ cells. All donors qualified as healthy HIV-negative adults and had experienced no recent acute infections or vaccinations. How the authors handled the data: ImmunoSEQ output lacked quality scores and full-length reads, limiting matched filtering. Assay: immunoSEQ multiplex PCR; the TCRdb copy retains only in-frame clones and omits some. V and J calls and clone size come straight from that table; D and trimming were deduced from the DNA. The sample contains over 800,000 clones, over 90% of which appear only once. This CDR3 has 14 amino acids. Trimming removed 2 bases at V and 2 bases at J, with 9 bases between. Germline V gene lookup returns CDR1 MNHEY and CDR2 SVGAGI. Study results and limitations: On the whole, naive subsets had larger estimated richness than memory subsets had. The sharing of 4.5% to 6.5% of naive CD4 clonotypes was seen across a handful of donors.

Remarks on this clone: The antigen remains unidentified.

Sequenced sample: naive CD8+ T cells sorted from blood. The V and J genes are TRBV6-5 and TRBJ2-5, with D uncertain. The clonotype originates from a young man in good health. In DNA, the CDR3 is TGTGCCAGCAGTTACGTACGGAGACAAGAGACCCAGTACTTC. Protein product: CASSYVRRQETQYF.